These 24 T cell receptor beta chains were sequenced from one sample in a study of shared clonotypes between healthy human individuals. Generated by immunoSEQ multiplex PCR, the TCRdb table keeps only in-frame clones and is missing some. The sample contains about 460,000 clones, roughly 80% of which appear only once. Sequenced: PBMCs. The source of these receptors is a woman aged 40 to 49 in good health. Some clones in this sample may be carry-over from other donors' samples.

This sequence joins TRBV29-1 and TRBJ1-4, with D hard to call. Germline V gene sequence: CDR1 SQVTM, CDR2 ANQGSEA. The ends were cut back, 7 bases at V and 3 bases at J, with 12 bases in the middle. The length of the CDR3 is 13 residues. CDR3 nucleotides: TGCAGCGCTGGCCCCGGGGCTAATGAAAAACTGTTTTTT. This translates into CSAGPGANEKLFF.

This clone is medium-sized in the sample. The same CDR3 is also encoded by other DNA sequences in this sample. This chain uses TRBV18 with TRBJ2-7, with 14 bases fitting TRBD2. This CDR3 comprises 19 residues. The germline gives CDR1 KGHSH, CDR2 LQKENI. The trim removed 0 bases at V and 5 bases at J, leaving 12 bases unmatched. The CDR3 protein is CASSPPYSGLAGDLNEQYF. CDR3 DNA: TGTGCCAGCTCACCACCCTACTCGGGACTAGCGGGAGATTTGAACGAGCAGTACTTC.

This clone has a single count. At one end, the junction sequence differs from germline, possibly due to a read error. CDR3 DNA: TGTGCCAACAGCTTAGAAGCGTCGAGCTCCTACAATGAGCAGTTCTTC. Translating it yields CANSLEASSSYNEQFF. This sequence joins TRBV7-3 and TRBJ2-1; the D is unclear. Germline CDR1 and CDR2: SGHTA and FQGTGA. The CDR3 is 16 amino acids.

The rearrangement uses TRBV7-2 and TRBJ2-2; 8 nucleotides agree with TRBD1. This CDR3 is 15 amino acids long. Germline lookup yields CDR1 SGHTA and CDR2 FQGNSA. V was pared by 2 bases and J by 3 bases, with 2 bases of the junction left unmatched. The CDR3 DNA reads TGTGCCAGCAGCTTACAGGGGGCGCACACCGGGGAGCTGTTTTTT. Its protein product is CASSLQGAHTGELFF.

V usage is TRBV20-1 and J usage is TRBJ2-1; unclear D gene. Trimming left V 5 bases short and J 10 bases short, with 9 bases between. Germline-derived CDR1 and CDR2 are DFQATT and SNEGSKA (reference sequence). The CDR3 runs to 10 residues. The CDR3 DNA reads TGCAGTGCTCTTCAGGCCGAGCAGTTCTTC. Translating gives CSALQAEQFF.

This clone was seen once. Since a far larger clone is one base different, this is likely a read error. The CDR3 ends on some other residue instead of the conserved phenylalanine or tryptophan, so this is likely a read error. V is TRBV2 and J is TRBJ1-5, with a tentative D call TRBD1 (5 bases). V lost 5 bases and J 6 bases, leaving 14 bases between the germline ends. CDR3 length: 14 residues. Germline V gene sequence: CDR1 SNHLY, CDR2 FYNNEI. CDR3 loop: CASSYQGAGQPQHS. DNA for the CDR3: TGTGCCAGCAGTTACCAGGGAGCCGGTCAGCCCCAGCATTCT.

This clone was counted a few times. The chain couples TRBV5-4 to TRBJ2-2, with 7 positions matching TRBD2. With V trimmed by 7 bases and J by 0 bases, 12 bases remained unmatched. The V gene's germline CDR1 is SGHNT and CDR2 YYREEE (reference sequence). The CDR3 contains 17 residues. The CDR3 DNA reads TGTGCCAGCGCAGAGGAAAGCGGGGACCCGAACACCGGGGAGCTGTTTTTT. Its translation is CASAEESGDPNTGELFF. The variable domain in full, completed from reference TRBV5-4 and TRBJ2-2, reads ETGVTQSPTHLIKTRGQQVTLRCSSQSGHNTVSWYQQALGQGPQFIFQYYREEENGRGNFPPRFSGLQFPNYSSELNVNALELDDSALYLCASAEESGDPNTGELFFGEGSRLTVL.

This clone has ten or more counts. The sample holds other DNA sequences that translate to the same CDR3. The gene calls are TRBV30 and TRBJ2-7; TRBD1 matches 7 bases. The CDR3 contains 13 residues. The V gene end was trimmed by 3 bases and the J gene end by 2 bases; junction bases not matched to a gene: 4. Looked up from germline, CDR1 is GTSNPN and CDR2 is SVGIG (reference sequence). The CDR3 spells CAWSRQGAYEQYF. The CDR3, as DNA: TGTGCCTGGAGCAGACAGGGTGCCTACGAGCAGTACTTC. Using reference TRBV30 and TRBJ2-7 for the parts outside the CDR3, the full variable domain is SQTIHQWPATLVQPVGSPLSLECTVEGTSNPNLYWYRQAAGRGLQLLFYSVGIGQISSEVPQNLSASRPQDRQFILSSKKLLLSDSGFYLCAWSRQGAYEQYFGPGTRLTVT.

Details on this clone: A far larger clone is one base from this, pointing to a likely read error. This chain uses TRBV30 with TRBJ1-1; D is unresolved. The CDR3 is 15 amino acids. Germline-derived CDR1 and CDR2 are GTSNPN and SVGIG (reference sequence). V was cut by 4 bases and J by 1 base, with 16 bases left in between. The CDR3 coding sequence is TGTGCCTGGACCCTGAAGGAGGGCAGGAACACTGAAGCTTTCTTT. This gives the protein CAWTLKEGRNTEAFF.

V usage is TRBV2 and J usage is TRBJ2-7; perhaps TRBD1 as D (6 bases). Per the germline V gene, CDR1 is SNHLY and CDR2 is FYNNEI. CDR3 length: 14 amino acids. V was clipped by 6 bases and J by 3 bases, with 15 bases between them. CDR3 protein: CASRLPGQLYEQYF. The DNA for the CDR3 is TGTGCCAGCAGACTACCGGGACAACTCTACGAGCAGTACTTC.

CDR3 sequence reads: CASSTDRQTQPQHF. Here the CDR3 DNA reads TGTGCCAGTAGTACGGACCGACAGACCCAGCCCCAGCATTTT. The gene calls are TRBV19 and TRBJ1-5, with TRBD1 as a possible D gene (5 bases). Germline-derived CDR1 and CDR2 are LNHDA and SQIVND (reference sequence). The CDR3 is 14 residues long. The V gene lost 4 bases and the J gene lost 7 bases, with 14 bases spanning the gap.

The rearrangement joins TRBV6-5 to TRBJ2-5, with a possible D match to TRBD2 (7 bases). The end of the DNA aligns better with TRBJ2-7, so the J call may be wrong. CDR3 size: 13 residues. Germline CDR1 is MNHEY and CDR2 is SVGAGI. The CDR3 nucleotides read TGTGCCAGCAGCTGGGGGGGCGTCTACGAGCAGTACTTC. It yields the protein CASSWGGVYEQYF.

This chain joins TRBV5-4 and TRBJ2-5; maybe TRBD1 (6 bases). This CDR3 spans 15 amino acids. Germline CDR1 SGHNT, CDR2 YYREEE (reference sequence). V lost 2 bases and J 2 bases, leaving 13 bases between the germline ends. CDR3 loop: CASSLPGHVQETQYF. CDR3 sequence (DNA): TGTGCCAGCAGCTTACCGGGACACGTGCAAGAGACCCAGTACTTC.

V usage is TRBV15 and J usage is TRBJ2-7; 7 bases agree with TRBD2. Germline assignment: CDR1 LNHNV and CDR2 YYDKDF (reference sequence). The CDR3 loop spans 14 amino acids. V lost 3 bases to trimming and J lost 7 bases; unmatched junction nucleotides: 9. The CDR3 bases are TGTGCCACCAGCAGTGGGGGGGACTTGGAAGAGCAGTACTTC. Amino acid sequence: CATSSGGDLEEQYF. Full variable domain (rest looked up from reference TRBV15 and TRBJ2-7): DAMVIQNPRYQVTQFGKPVTLSCSQTLNHNVMYWYQQKSSQAPKLLFHYYDKDFNNEADTPDNFQSRRPNTSFCFLDIRSPGLGDTAMYLCATSSGGDLEEQYFGPGTRLTVT.

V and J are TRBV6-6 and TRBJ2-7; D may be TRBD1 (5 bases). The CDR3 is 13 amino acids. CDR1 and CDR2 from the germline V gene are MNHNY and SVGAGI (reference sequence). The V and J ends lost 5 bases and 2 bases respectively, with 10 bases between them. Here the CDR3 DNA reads TGTGCCAGCAGTGACAGAGCTACCTACGAGCAGTACTTC. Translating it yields CASSDRATYEQYF.

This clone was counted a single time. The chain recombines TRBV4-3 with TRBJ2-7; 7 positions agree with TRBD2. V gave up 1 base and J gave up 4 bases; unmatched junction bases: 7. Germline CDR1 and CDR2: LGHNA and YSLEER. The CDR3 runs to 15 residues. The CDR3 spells CASSQGLRTRYEQYF. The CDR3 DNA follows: TGCGCCAGCAGCCAAGGTCTCCGGACTAGGTACGAGCAGTACTTC.

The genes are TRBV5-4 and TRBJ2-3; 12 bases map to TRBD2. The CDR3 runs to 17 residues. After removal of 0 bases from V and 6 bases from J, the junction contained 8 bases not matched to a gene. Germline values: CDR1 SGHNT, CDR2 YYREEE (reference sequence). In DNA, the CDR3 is TGTGCCAGCAGCTTGGCTTCTAGCGGGAGGGGGTTGGATACGCAGTATTTT. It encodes CASSLASSGRGLDTQYF.

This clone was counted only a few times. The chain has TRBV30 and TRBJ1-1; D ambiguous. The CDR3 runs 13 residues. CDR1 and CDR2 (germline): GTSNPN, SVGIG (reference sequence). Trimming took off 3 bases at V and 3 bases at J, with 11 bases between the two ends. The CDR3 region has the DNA TGTGCCTGGAGGGACTCTGGGGACACTGAAGCTTTCTTT. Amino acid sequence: CAWRDSGDTEAFF.

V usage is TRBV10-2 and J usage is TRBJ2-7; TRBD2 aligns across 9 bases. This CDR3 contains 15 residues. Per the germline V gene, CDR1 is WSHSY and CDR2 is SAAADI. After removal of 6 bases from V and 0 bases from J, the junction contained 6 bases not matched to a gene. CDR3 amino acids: CASREGAGGSYEQYF. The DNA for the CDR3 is TGCGCCAGCAGAGAAGGAGCGGGAGGCTCCTACGAGCAGTACTTC.

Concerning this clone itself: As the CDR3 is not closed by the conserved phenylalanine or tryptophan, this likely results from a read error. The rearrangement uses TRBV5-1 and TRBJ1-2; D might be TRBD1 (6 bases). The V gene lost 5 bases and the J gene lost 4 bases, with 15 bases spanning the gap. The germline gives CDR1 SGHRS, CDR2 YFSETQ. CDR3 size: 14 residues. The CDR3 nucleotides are TGCGCCAGCAGTAGTTCAACAGGGATCTATGGCTACACCCTC. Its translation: CASSSSTGIYGYTL.

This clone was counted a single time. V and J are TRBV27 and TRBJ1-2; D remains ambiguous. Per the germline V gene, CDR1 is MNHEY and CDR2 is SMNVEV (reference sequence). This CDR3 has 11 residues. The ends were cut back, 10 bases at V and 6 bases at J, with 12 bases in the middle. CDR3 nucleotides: TGTGCCATCCTAGGGAGAAATGGCTACACCTTC. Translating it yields CAILGRNGYTF.

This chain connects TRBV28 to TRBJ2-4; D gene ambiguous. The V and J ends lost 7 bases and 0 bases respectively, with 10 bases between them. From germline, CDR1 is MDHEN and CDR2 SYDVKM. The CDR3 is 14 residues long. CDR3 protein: CASTPSGAKNIQYF. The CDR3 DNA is TGTGCCAGCACCCCCTCGGGAGCCAAAAACATTCAGTACTTC.

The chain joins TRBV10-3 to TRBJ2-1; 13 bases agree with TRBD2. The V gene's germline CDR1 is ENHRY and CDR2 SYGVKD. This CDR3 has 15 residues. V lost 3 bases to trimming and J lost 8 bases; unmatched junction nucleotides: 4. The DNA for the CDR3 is TGTGCCATCAGTGAATCACTAGCGGGAGGGGATGAGCAGTTCTTC. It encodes CAISESLAGGDEQFF.

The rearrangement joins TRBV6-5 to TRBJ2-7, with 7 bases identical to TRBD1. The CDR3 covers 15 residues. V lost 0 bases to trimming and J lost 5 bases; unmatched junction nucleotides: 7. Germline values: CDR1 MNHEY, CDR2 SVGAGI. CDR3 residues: CASSYSPQGSHEQYF. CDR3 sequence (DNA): TGTGCCAGCAGTTACTCCCCACAGGGGAGCCACGAGCAGTACTTC.